This entry lists 16 T cell receptor beta chains sequenced from one sample in a study of cytomegalovirus exposure and HLA in healthy donors. PCR used 60 Vbeta primers and 13 Jbeta primers. Assay used: immunoSEQ multiplex PCR; TCRdb lists only in-frame clones, some missing. The sample shows about 190,000 clones, 60% to 85% of them seen only once. Sequenced material: PBMCs. The receptors shown here come from a woman aged 18-29 years in good health and CMV-seronegative.

V and J are TRBV18 and TRBJ2-1; TRBD2 matches 10 bases. CDR1 and CDR2 from the germline V gene are KGHSH and LQKENI. With 3 bases clipped from V and 8 bases from J, the junction kept 7 bases outside the gene matches. This CDR3 spans 15 amino acids. CDR3 in DNA: TGTGCCAGCTCACCGGCTAGCGGGAGTGTCGATGAGCAGTTCTTC. Protein sequence: CASSPASGSVDEQFF.

The rearrangement joins TRBV9 to TRBJ2-2; 8 bases line up with TRBD2. Trimming removed 3 bases from V and 5 bases from J; junction bases left unmatched: 9. The CDR3 sequence is 16 residues long. Looked up from germline, CDR1 is SGDLS and CDR2 is YYNGEE. The CDR3 here is CASSGGAGVRTGELFF. CDR3 bases: TGTGCCAGCAGCGGAGGAGCGGGAGTACGAACCGGGGAGCTGTTTTTT.

This rearrangement joins TRBV5-5 to TRBJ1-6; D is undetermined. This CDR3 contains 15 residues. Trimming removed 6 bases at V and 10 bases at J, with 20 bases between. The germline V gene encodes CDR1 SGHKS and CDR2 YYEKEE (reference sequence). The CDR3 DNA follows: TGTGCCAGCACCGTGGGTCCGCCTTCCGGGTCACCCCTCCACTTT. Amino acids: CASTVGPPSGSPLHF.

The gene calls are TRBV5-1 and TRBJ2-1, with 10 bases lining up with TRBD2. J gave up 8 bases and V 0 bases, and 8 bases lay outside the gene matches. The CDR3 is 16 amino acids. Germline assignment: CDR1 SGHRS and CDR2 YFSETQ. The CDR3 spells CASSLVGLAGVDEQFF. The CDR3 DNA is TGCGCCAGCAGCTTGGTCGGCCTAGCGGGAGTGGATGAGCAGTTCTTC.

This clone was picked up a small number of times. This rearrangement joins TRBV6-1 to TRBJ2-6; D gene uncertain. The V and J ends lost 3 bases and 0 bases respectively, with 12 bases between them. This CDR3 spans 17 amino acids. CDR1 and CDR2 from the germline V gene are MNHNS and SASEGT. The CDR3 protein is CASSERSQVSGANVLTF. In DNA, the CDR3 is TGTGCCAGCAGTGAGAGAAGTCAAGTCTCTGGGGCCAACGTCCTGACTTTC.

This chain joins TRBV27 and TRBJ2-1, with TRBD2 matching 10 bases. Germline V CDR1 and CDR2: MNHEY, SMNVEV (reference sequence). This CDR3 has 15 residues. V trimming: 6 bases; J trimming: 7 bases; junction bases outside the gene matches: 9. DNA for the CDR3: TGTGCCAGCAGCCCCAGCGGGGGGGCGTTAAATGAGCAGTTCTTC. It is translated as CASSPSGGALNEQFF.

The chain recombines TRBV6-1 with TRBJ2-7; TRBD1 matches at 8 bases. The germline V gene has CDR1 MNHNS and CDR2 SASEGT. The CDR3 covers 13 residues. J lost 2 bases, V lost 4 bases, and 1 base had no gene match. The CDR3 bases are TGTGCCAGCAGTGTGACAGGGGCCTACGAGCAGTACTTC. This encodes CASSVTGAYEQYF.

This sequence joins TRBV7-9 and TRBJ2-1; the match to TRBD2 covers 12 bases. This CDR3 is built from 14 residues. Germline assignment: CDR1 SEHNR and CDR2 FQNEAQ (reference sequence). With V trimmed by 3 bases and J by 9 bases, 3 bases remained unmatched. The CDR3 region has the DNA TGTGCCAGCAGCTTGCTAGCGGGAGGGCGTGAGCAGTTCTTC. Encoded protein: CASSLLAGGREQFF. Supplemented by reference TRBV7-9 and TRBJ2-1, the full variable domain reads DTGVSQNPRHKITKRGQNVTFRCDPISEHNRLYWYRQTLGQGPEFLTYFQNEAQLEKSRLLSDRFSAERPKGSFSTLEIQRTEQGDSAMYLCASSLLAGGREQFFGPGTRLTVL.

The chain recombines TRBV30 with TRBJ2-5; 8 nucleotides line up with TRBD2. Judging by the DNA end, TRBJ2-7 fits better; the J call may be wrong. This CDR3 has 15 amino acids. Germline values: CDR1 GTSNPN, CDR2 SVGIG (reference sequence). DNA of the CDR3: TGTGCCTGGAGTCGGAGCGGGAGCGTGATCTACGAGCAGTACTTC. The encoded protein is CAWSRSGSVIYEQYF.

The chain links TRBV28 to TRBJ2-7, with D uncertain. This CDR3 comprises 17 residues. Germline lookup yields CDR1 MDHEN and CDR2 SYDVKM. V shed 4 bases and J shed 2 bases, with 21 bases lying between them. Here the CDR3 reads CASSSVPFPTHTYEQYF. The CDR3 coding sequence is TGTGCCAGCAGTTCCGTCCCTTTTCCGACACACACCTACGAGCAGTACTTC.

In its sample, this clone was seen once. The chain links TRBV7-7 to TRBJ2-5; 7 nucleotides agree with TRBD1. Per germline, CDR1 SSHAT and CDR2 FNYEAQ (reference sequence). The length of the CDR3 is 17 residues. The V segment lost 5 bases and the J segment 1 base; nucleotides outside the gene matches: 13. The CDR3 DNA reads TGTGCCAGCAGCGATAGTCGAGTAGGGGGCCCCCAAGAGACCCAGTACTTC. Its protein is CASSDSRVGGPQETQYF.

The V and J genes are TRBV2 and TRBJ2-3, with 11 bases fitting TRBD2. The CDR3 length is 14 residues. Germline CDR1 and CDR2: SNHLY and FYNNEI. The trim removed 6 bases at V and 5 bases at J, leaving 4 bases unmatched. In DNA form, the CDR3 reads TGTGCCAGCAGGACCCTAGCGGGGGGAGATACGCAGTATTTT. This gives the protein CASRTLAGGDTQYF.

This chain uses TRBV4-2 with TRBJ2-7, with D perhaps matching TRBD1 (6 bases). There are 15 residues in the CDR3. CDR1 and CDR2 from the germline V gene are LGHNA and YNFKEQ. Trimming took 2 bases from V and 3 from J, leaving 14 bases between them. Here the CDR3 reads CASSQSGQQFYEQYF. CDR3 DNA sequence: TGTGCCAGCAGCCAATCTGGACAGCAATTCTACGAGCAGTACTTC.

This rearrangement joins TRBV7-3 to TRBJ2-1; the match to TRBD2 covers 10 bases. V was pared by 0 bases and J by 9 bases, with 11 bases of the junction left unmatched. The CDR3 has 17 residues. The germline V gene encodes CDR1 SGHTA and CDR2 FQGTGA. The CDR3 is CASSLTVGLAGDGEQFF. The CDR3 nucleotides are TGTGCCAGCAGCTTAACGGTGGGTCTAGCGGGAGATGGTGAGCAGTTCTTC.

Only one count was recorded for this clone. The chain joins TRBV5-6 to TRBJ2-2, with D possibly TRBD1 on 7 matching bases. The CDR3 consists of 15 residues. Germline CDR1 SGHDT, CDR2 YYEEEE. V lost 4 bases and J 3 bases, leaving 13 bases between the germline ends. The CDR3 spells CASSPTGRYTGELFF. The CDR3 bases are TGTGCCAGCAGCCCGACAGGGAGGTACACCGGGGAGCTGTTTTTT.

The V gene is TRBV6-5, the J gene TRBJ1-6; 7 nucleotides align to TRBD1. Germline-derived CDR1 and CDR2 are MNHEY and SVGAGI. The length of the CDR3 is 13 residues. Trimming took 5 bases from V and 5 from J; bases not matched to a gene: 0. The CDR3 region is CASSDRDNSPLHF. In nucleotides, the CDR3 is TGTGCCAGCAGTGACAGGGATAATTCACCCCTCCACTTT.